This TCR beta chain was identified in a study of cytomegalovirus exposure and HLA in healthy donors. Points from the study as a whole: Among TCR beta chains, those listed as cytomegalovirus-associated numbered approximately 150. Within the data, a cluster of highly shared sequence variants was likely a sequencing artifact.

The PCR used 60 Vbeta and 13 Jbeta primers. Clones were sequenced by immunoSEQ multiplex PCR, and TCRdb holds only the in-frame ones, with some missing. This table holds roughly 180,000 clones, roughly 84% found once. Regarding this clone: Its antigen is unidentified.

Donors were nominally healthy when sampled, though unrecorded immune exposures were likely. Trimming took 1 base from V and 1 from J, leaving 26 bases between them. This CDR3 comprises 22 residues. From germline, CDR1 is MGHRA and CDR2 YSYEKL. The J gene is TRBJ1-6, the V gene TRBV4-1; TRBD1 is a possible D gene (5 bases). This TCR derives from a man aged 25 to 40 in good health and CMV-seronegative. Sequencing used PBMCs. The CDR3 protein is CASSQAPNFPFQQESYNSPLHF. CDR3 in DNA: TGCGCCAGCAGCCAAGCTCCGAACTTCCCATTTCAACAGGAATCCTATAATTCACCCCTCCACTTT.